This T cell receptor beta chain was identified during a study of blood T cells in healthy people across ages. Study details: The capture of about one barcoded beta molecule per two T cells was achieved by template switching.

In its sample, this clonotype was seen a few times. The germline V gene encodes CDR1 MRHNA and CDR2 SNTAGT. CDR3 size: 14 residues. V lost 9 bases, J lost 11 bases, and 22 bases lay in between. A second PCR, run for 7 to 11 cycles, used a sample-barcoded 5' primer plus a J-beta primer mix. TCRdb called the 5' RACE reads again in MiXCR, with one record for every CDR3 protein. The sample has 780,000 or so distinct CDR3 sequences; more than 20% are singletons. The sample was also reused in another study, on T cells of mothers and their children.

The TCR sequence derives from a boy younger than 18 in good health. The genes are TRBV6-4 and TRBJ1-4; D is undetermined. Source material: blood. CDR3 DNA: TGTGCCAGTGACATTCGGGCCTTTTGGCGGAAACTGTTTTTT. It is translated as CASDIRAFWRKLFF.